The next 14 T cell receptor beta chains were all read from a single sample in a study of PD-1 blockade in classical Hodgkin lymphoma (dated by TCRdb to 2020 to 2022). Receptor amplification or capture employed the immunoSEQ multiplex PCR assay. In its TCRdb copy, this immuneACCESS table keeps in-frame sequences only and misses some clones. Where compared with another copy, unresolved V genes explain less than half of these, and the others have no known cause. In all, the sample holds nearly 100,000 clones, and over 80% of those were seen once. 9% to 15% of the sample lies in the top ten. The sample's time point label, decoded: cycle 1 day 1 (C1D1), immediately before nivolumab initiation. Relapse after autologous stem cell transplantation had occurred in all trial patients, and cohorts A, B and C were distinguished by prior brentuximab vedotin exposure. Sample: peripheral blood mononuclear cells (PBMCs), taken at baseline. Source of these receptors: a human donor with classical Hodgkin lymphoma.

V is TRBV19 and J is TRBJ2-1; D is unclear. This CDR3 is built from 13 residues. V dropped 3 bases and J dropped 7 bases, with 10 bases sitting between them. In germline, CDR1 is LNHDA, CDR2 SQIVND (reference sequence). The CDR3 bases are TGTGCCAGTAGTATGGGCAGTACAAATGAGCAGTTCTTC. Its translation: CASSMGSTNEQFF.

This clone was counted a single time. This chain links TRBV11-2 with TRBJ2-6, with 8 positions matching TRBD1. Unmatched junction bases numbered 10, after V lost 1 base and J lost 2 bases. The CDR3 length is 19 residues. Germline V CDR1 and CDR2: SGHAT, FQNNGV. CDR3 sequence reads: CASSLGRRGRGPGANVLTF. CDR3 in DNA: TGTGCCAGCAGCTTAGGACGCAGGGGCAGGGGGCCTGGGGCCAACGTCCTGACTTTC.

The rearrangement joins TRBV5-4 to TRBJ2-7, with 12 bases lining up with TRBD2. The germline gives CDR1 SGHNT, CDR2 YYREEE (reference sequence). The CDR3 length is 15 residues. Trimming removed 5 bases from V and 6 bases from J; junction bases left unmatched: 9. The CDR3 DNA sequence: TGTGCCAGCAGGGACCGACTAGCGGGAGAATCCGAGCAGTACTTC. It is translated as CASRDRLAGESEQYF.

The chain has TRBV19 and TRBJ2-3; tentatively, D is TRBD1 or TRBD2 (5 bases each). The CDR3 runs 12 residues. V was cut by 3 bases and J by 9 bases, with 10 bases left in between. Looked up from germline, CDR1 is LNHDA and CDR2 is SQIVND (reference sequence). CDR3: CASSITRGTQYF. CDR3 DNA sequence: TGTGCCAGTAGTATTACGAGGGGAACGCAGTATTTT.

The genes are TRBV5-1 and TRBJ1-1; TRBD1 is a possible D gene (5 bases). Trimming left V 2 bases short and J 1 base short, with 9 bases between. CDR1 and CDR2 from the germline V gene are SGHRS and YFSETQ. This CDR3 contains 14 residues. This CDR3 is CASSFGDWNTEAFF. In nucleotides, the CDR3 is TGCGCCAGCAGCTTCGGGGACTGGAACACTGAAGCTTTCTTT.

The V gene is TRBV4-1, the J gene TRBJ2-1; 11 nucleotides align to TRBD1. The CDR3 covers 16 residues. The ends lost 2 bases at V and 8 bases at J; junction bases unmatched: 8. CDR1 MGHRA and CDR2 YSYEKL come from the germline V gene. DNA for the CDR3: TGCGCCAGCAGCCAACACTGGACAGGGGGCAGGGATGAGCAGTTCTTC. This translates into CASSQHWTGGRDEQFF.

The J gene is TRBJ1-2, the V gene TRBV11-2, with unresolved D. This CDR3 is 14 amino acids long. Deletions cut 2 bases from V and 4 bases from J, with 11 bases between. CDR1 is SGHAT and CDR2 is FQNNGV in the germline V gene. The CDR3 is CASSLPQEIYGYTF. The CDR3 region has the DNA TGTGCCAGCAGCTTACCTCAGGAGATCTATGGCTACACCTTC.

The chain is built from TRBV28 and TRBJ1-5; unclear D gene. Germline V CDR1 and CDR2: MDHEN, SYDVKM. The CDR3 consists of 12 residues. Trimming removed 7 bases at V and 0 bases at J, with 4 bases between. The CDR3 DNA reads as TGTGCCAGCACTAATAGCAATCAGCCCCAGCATTTT. Protein sequence: CASTNSNQPQHF.

The rearrangement links TRBV7-8 to TRBJ1-5, with no clear D. Trimming removed 5 bases from V and 5 bases from J, with 7 bases in between. Germline lookup yields CDR1 SGHVS and CDR2 FQNEAQ. The CDR3 runs 12 residues. The CDR3 is CASSGFDQPQHF. CDR3 coding DNA: TGTGCCAGCAGCGGATTCGATCAGCCCCAGCATTTT.

The chain joins TRBV10-3 to TRBJ2-2; TRBD1 matches at 9 bases. CDR1 ENHRY and CDR2 SYGVKD come from the germline V gene. CDR3 length: 16 amino acids. Germline trimming cut 5 bases from V and 1 base from J; bases unmatched to any gene: 5. The CDR3 region has the DNA TGTGCCATCAGTTTGGGACAGGGCCTGAACACCGGGGAGCTGTTTTTT. Its protein is CAISLGQGLNTGELFF.

Concerning this clone: A read error may produce the germline difference seen at one junction end. The gene calls are TRBV7-9 and TRBJ2-1; D is undetermined. CDR1 is SEHNR, CDR2 FQNEAQ, per germline (reference sequence). The CDR3 has 12 amino acids. The CDR3: CASSFSSNEQFF. CDR3 DNA sequence: TGTGCCAGCAGCTTCTCCTCCAATGAGCAGTTCTTC.

The rearrangement uses TRBV9 and TRBJ2-1; D unresolved. The CDR3 totals 17 residues. Per germline, CDR1 SGDLS and CDR2 YYNGEE. V lost 0 bases to trimming and J lost 0 bases, with 13 bases between them. CDR3 bases: TGTGCCAGCAGCGTAGGAGGCGGCTCCGCCTCCTACAATGAGCAGTTCTTC. Its translation is CASSVGGGSASYNEQFF.

V and J are TRBV18 and TRBJ2-7; D unclear. The germline V and J ends were trimmed by 3 bases and 5 bases, with 23 bases remaining between them. Germline lookup yields CDR1 KGHSH and CDR2 LQKENI. The CDR3 consists of 17 residues. Here the CDR3 reads CASSPGMRTQVPNEQYF. CDR3 in DNA: TGTGCCAGCTCACCCGGTATGCGGACGCAGGTCCCCAACGAGCAGTACTTC.

The chain recombines TRBV6-5 with TRBJ1-6, with 11 bases fitting TRBD1. The CDR3 runs to 15 residues. V dropped 2 bases and J dropped 11; count of bases not matched to a gene: 5. CDR1 is MNHEY and CDR2 is SVGAGI in the germline V gene. CDR3 sequence reads: CASSYPRDRGTPLHF. CDR3 bases: TGTGCCAGCAGTTACCCCCGGGACAGGGGGACACCCCTCCACTTT.